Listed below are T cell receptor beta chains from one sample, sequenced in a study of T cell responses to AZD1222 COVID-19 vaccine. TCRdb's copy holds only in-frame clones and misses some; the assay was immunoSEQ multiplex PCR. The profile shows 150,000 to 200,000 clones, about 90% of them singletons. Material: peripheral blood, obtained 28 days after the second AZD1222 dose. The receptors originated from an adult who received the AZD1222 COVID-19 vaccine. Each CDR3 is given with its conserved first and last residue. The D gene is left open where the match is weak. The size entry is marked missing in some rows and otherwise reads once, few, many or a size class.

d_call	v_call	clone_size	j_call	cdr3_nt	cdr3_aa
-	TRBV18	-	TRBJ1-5	TGTGCCAGCTCTTCAACGGGAAGCAATCAGCCCCAGCATTTT	CASSSTGSNQPQHF
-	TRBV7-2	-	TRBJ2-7	TGTGCCAGCAGCTCCCGTGGAGCCACCCACGAGCAGTACTTC	CASSSRGATHEQYF
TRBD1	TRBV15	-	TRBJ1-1	TGTGCCACCTCACAGGGGTTGAACACTGAAGCTTTCTTT	CATSQGLNTEAFF
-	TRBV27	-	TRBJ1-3	TGTGCCAGCAGCAAGACAGCTTCTGGAAACACCATATATTTT	CASSKTASGNTIYF
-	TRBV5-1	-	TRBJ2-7	TGCGCCAGCAGCTTTGGGCCCACCTACGAGCAGTACTTC	CASSFGPTYEQYF
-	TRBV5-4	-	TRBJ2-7	TGTGCCAGCAGCTTCGAAGGAGGGTACTCCTACGAGCAGTACTTC	CASSFEGGYSYEQYF
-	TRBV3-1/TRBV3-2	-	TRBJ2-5	TGTGCCAGCAGCCAATCGGGGGAAGAGACCCAGTACTTC	CASSQSGEETQYF
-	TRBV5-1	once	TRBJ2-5	TGCGCCAGCAGCTTCCCGGGCGGACGGGAGACCCAGTACTTC	CASSFPGGRETQYF
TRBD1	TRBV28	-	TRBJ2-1	TGTGCCAGCAGCCGATGGACAGGGGGCTCCTACAATGAGCAGTTCTTC	CASSRWTGGSYNEQFF
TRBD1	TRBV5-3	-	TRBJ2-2	TGTGCCAGAAGCTGGGAGACAGGGGGTGCCGGGGAGCTGTTTTTT	CARSWETGGAGELFF
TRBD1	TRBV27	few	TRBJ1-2	TGTGCCAGCAGCAGCATCGACAGGGTCTATGGCTACACCTTC	CASSSIDRVYGYTF
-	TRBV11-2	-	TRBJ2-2	TGTGCCAGCAGCTTAGTCCGATATAACACCGGGGAGCTGTTTTTT	CASSLVRYNTGELFF
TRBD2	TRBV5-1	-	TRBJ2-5	TGCGCCAGCAGCTTGGTTCCTAGCGGGGTAAAAGAGACCCAGTACTTC	CASSLVPSGVKETQYF
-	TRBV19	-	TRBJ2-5	TGTGCCAGTAGTATCGGACTATTAGCAGGAGAGACCCAGTACTTC	CASSIGLLAGETQYF
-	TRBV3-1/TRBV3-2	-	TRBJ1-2	TGTGCCAGCAGCCAGGGCGGGAAAGTCAATGGCTACACCTTC	CASSQGGKVNGYTF
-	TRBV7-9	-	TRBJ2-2	TGCCTGGCTGTTGGGAACACCGGGGAGCTGTTTTTT	CLAVGNTGELFF
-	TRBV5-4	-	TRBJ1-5	TGTGCCAGCAGCTTGGGAGGGAGCAATCAGCCCCAGCATTTT	CASSLGGSNQPQHF
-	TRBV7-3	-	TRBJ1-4	TGTGCCAGCAGCTTAGACAAGAGGGTACAGGTTATTATCATTAGTGAAAAACTGTTTTTT	CASSLDKRVQVIIISEKLFF
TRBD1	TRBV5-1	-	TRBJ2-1	TGCGCCAGCAGCTTGGCCCCCAGGGGGCTTTCCTACAATGAGCAGTTCTTC	CASSLAPRGLSYNEQFF
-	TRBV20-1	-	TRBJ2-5	TGCAGAGGGGGGGCAGGAGAGACCCAGTACTTC	CRGGAGETQYF
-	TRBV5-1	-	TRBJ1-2	TGCGCCAGCAGCCCACCTGATAAGGGGAACTATGGCTACACCTTC	CASSPPDKGNYGYTF
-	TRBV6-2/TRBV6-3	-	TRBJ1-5	TGTGCCAGCAGTGCCGAAGGGTACGCCCAGCCCCAGCATTTT	CASSAEGYAQPQHF
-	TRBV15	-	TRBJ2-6	TGTGCCACCAGCAGAGTTACAGGGTACTCTGGGGCCAACGTCCTGACTTTC	CATSRVTGYSGANVLTF
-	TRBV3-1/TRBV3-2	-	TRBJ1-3	TGTGCCAGCAGCCAAGTTGATGGAAACACCATATATTTT	CASSQVDGNTIYF
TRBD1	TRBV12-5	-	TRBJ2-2	TGTGCTAGTGGTTGGGACAGTCAACCCGGGGAGCTGTTTTTT	CASGWDSQPGELFF
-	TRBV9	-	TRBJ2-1	TGTGCCAGCAGCGTAGACCGTGGGGTGGTGAATGAGCAGTTCTTC	CASSVDRGVVNEQFF
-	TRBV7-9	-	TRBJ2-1	TGTGCCAGCAGCTTCGTCTTAAGCTCCTACAATGAGCAGTTCTTC	CASSFVLSSYNEQFF
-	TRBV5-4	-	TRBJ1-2	TGTGCCAGCAGCCTCCCCCGGGGGTCCCTCTATGGCTACACCTTC	CASSLPRGSLYGYTF
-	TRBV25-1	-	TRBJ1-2	TGTGCCAGCAGTGAGGGGACAAGTTATGGCTACACCTTC	CASSEGTSYGYTF
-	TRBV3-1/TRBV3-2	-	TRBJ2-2	TGTGCCAGCAGCCAAGTTGGGGTTTCCCCGATCACCGGGGAGCTGTTTTTT	CASSQVGVSPITGELFF
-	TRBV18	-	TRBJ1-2	TGTGCCAGCTCACCACAGGTTCGGGGGGGCTACACCTTC	CASSPQVRGGYTF
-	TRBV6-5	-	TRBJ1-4	TGTGCCAGCAGTTACACCCCCAGGCCGGAGGGGGAAAAACTGTTTTTT	CASSYTPRPEGEKLFF
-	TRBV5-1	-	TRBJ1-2	TGCGCCAGCAGCCCCATATGGGGGGATGACGGTGGCTACACCTTC	CASSPIWGDDGGYTF
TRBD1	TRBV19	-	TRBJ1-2	TGTGCCACCGATAAACAGGGGGCTGATGGCTACACCTTC	CATDKQGADGYTF
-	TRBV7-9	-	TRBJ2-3	TGTGCCAGCCAGGGGTCGGGCCGGGTTACGCAGTATTTT	CASQGSGRVTQYF
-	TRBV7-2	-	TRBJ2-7	TGTGCCAGCAGCTTAGGAGCTAGCGTCTACGAGCAGTACTTC	CASSLGASVYEQYF
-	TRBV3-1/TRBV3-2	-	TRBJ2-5	TGTGCCAGCAGCCATGGCAGAGAAGAGACCCAGTACTTC	CASSHGREETQYF
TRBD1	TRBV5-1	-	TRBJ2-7	TGCGCCAGCAGCTTGGATGCCAGGGGGCTCGAGCAGTACTTC	CASSLDARGLEQYF
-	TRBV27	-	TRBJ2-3	TGTGCCAGCAGTTTATCGATCGGGGCTAGCTGGGTATCTGGGTATCCGCAGTATTTT	CASSLSIGASWVSGYPQYF
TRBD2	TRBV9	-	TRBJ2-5	TGTGCCAGCAGCGTGCGGGGGTCCGGGGGAGAGACCCAGTACTTC	CASSVRGSGGETQYF
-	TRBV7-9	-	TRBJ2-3	TGTGCCAGCAGCTTGGCGGGATCAGGGACAGATACGCAGTATTTT	CASSLAGSGTDTQYF
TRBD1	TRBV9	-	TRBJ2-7	TGTGCCAGCAGCGTGACCACAGGGGGCTACGAGCAGTACTTC	CASSVTTGGYEQYF
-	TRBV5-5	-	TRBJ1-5	TGTGCCAGCAGCTTGGTGGGTTCGACAGCCAATCAGCCCCAGCATTTT	CASSLVGSTANQPQHF
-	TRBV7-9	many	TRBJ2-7	TGTGCCAGCAGCGACCCTACCTACGAGCAGTACTTC	CASSDPTYEQYF
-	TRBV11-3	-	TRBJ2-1	TGTGCCAGCAGCTTAGAGCCCTCTAGGGATGAGCAGTTCTTC	CASSLEPSRDEQFF
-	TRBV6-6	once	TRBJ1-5	TGTGCCAGCAGTCTCAGGTCTACCAATAGCAATCAGCCCCAGCATTTT	CASSLRSTNSNQPQHF
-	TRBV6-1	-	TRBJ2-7	TGTGCCAGCAGTGAAAGACCCTACGAGCAGTACTTC	CASSERPYEQYF
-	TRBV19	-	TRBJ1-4	TGTGCCAGTCAACCAAGAGTGAGAGAAAAAGGTGAAAAACTGTTTTTT	CASQPRVREKGEKLFF
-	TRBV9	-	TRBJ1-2	TGTGCCAGCAGCGTAGACCCCGCCGGGGGGCGGGTTGGCTACACCTTC	CASSVDPAGGRVGYTF
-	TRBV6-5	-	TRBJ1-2	TGTGCCAGCAGTTCACGGACGGGGAACTATGGCTACACCTTC	CASSSRTGNYGYTF
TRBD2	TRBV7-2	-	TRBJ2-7	TGTGCCAGCACCTTAGCGGGAGGGCCACGGGAGCAGTACTTC	CASTLAGGPREQYF
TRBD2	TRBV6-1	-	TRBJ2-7	TGTGCCAGCAGTGACCCTAGTAGCGGGATTTACGAGCAGTACTTC	CASSDPSSGIYEQYF
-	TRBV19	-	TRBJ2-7	TGTGCCAGTAGGGACCGGGACGCTAGCTCCTACGAGCAGTACTTC	CASRDRDASSYEQYF
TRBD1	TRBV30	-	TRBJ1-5	TGTGCCTGGAGTCCACTGACAGGGTTAGGTCAGCCCCAGCATTTT	CAWSPLTGLGQPQHF
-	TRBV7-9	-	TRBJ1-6	TGTGCCAGCAGCTTAGATCGAACAGGGCCGAATTCACCCCTCCACTTT	CASSLDRTGPNSPLHF
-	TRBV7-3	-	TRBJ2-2	TGTGCCAGCAGCCCATCCGGGAACACCGGGGAGCTGTTTTTT	CASSPSGNTGELFF
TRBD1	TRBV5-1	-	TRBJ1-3	TGCGCCAGCAGCTTCGACAGGGGAATTGGAAACACCATATATTTT	CASSFDRGIGNTIYF